This passage covers 21 T cell receptor beta chains from one sample sequenced in a study of T cells in Graves' hyperthyroidism and ophthalmopathy. TCR beta CDR3 regions were amplified from RNA. An initial round of RT-PCR targeting the TCR CDR3 relied on the HTBI primer set. TCRdb re-derived calls from the multiplex PCR reads in MiXCR, one entry per CDR3 protein. The profile covers approximately 740,000 distinct CDR3 sequences, with 14% appearing a single time and roughly 10% taken by the ten largest. The sample consisted of blood. Every receptor here comes from a woman aged 18-29 years with Graves' hyperthyroidism.

Only a few counts were recorded for this clonotype. J is TRBJ2-5 and V is TRBV6-6; D is uncertain. There are 14 residues in the CDR3. Germline V gene lookup returns CDR1 MNHNY and CDR2 SVGAGI (reference sequence). Trimming took 0 bases from V and 3 from J, leaving 8 bases between them. The CDR3 region has the DNA TGTGCCAGCAGTTACTCGGCGACGGAAGAGACCCAGTACTTC. It codes for CASSYSATEETQYF.

Only a few counts were recorded for this clonotype. The V call is TRBV10-3, the J call TRBJ2-3; tentative D call: TRBD2 (6 bases). Germline values: CDR1 ENHRY, CDR2 SYGVKD. The CDR3 is made up of 16 amino acids. Trimming took 7 bases from V and 4 from J, leaving 21 bases between them. CDR3 coding DNA: TGTGCCATCACCCCCCACTTTCGGGAGTTCCCAGATACGCAGTATTTT. It is translated as CAITPHFREFPDTQYF.

This clonotype showed up just a few times. The V and J genes are TRBV4-1 and TRBJ1-1; no clear D gene. V gave up 1 base and J gave up 0 bases, with 9 bases separating them. The CDR3 has 15 amino acids. The germline V gene encodes CDR1 MGHRA and CDR2 YSYEKL. The CDR3 DNA follows: TGCGCCAGCAGCCAAGGCCCAGGCGTGAACACTGAAGCTTTCTTT. It yields the protein CASSQGPGVNTEAFF.

A few counts support this clonotype. The chain links TRBV7-9 to TRBJ2-3; TRBD2 is a possible D gene (6 bases). From germline, CDR1 is SEHNR and CDR2 FQNEAQ (reference sequence). Trimming took off 5 bases at V and 1 base at J, with 13 bases between the two ends. There are 15 residues in the CDR3. The CDR3 is CASSPWGERTDTQYF. DNA for the CDR3: TGTGCCAGCAGCCCATGGGGGGAACGCACAGATACGCAGTATTTT.

This clonotype was recorded a few times. V and J are TRBV6-4 and TRBJ2-3; D ambiguous. From germline, CDR1 is MRHNA and CDR2 SNTAGT. Trimming stripped 5 bases from V and 1 base from J, with 10 bases between. The CDR3 has 14 residues. The CDR3 region is CASSIGIGTDTQYF. The CDR3, as DNA: TGTGCCAGCAGTATCGGCATCGGCACAGATACGCAGTATTTT.

This clonotype was observed many times. The CDR3 region has the DNA TGTGCCAGCAGTGAAGGGTGGGGTCCTTTGGGCAATCAGCCCCAGCATTTT. Amino acids: CASSEGWGPLGNQPQHF. The chain joins TRBV6-1 to TRBJ1-5; D gene uncertain. Deletions cut 1 base from V and 2 bases from J, with 15 bases between. Germline CDR1 reads MNHNS; CDR2 reads SASEGT. CDR3 length equals 17 residues.

The chain carries TRBV20-1 and TRBJ2-4; 7 bases are shared with TRBD2. The CDR3 totals 17 residues. V gave up 6 bases and J gave up 6 bases; unmatched junction bases: 20. The germline gives CDR1 DFQATT, CDR2 SNEGSKA (reference sequence). Here the CDR3 DNA reads TGCAGTGCCCCCGGAATTCGAATCGGGACTATGAGAAACATTCAGTACTTC. Its protein product is CSAPGIRIGTMRNIQYF.

This clonotype was seen ten or more times. V is TRBV12-3 or TRBV12-4 and J is TRBJ2-7; no reliable D call. Between the trimmed V and J ends, which lost 1 base and 1 base, there was a span of 8 bases. There are 14 residues in the CDR3. CDR3 region: CASSLDTYSYEQYF. CDR3 bases: TGTGCCAGCAGTTTAGATACCTATTCCTACGAGCAGTACTTC.

This sequence joins TRBV6-2 or TRBV6-3 and TRBJ2-7; TRBD2 matches 8 bases. The CDR3 length is 13 residues. V lost 8 bases to trimming and J lost 4 bases; unmatched junction nucleotides: 7. CDR1 and CDR2 (germline): MNHEY, SVGEGT. The chain's CDR3 is CASSGAGGYEQYF. The DNA for the CDR3 is TGTGCCAGCTCGGGGGCGGGAGGTTACGAGCAGTACTTC.

The rearrangement uses TRBV9 and TRBJ2-3; TRBD2 agrees at 12 bases. The J segment lost 5 bases and the V segment lost 3 bases, leaving 7 bases of the junction unmatched. The CDR3 spans 16 residues. Germline V gives CDR1 SGDLS, CDR2 YYNGEE. In nucleotides, the CDR3 is TGTGCCAGCAGCGCCGGACTAGCGGGAAGAATAGATACGCAGTATTTT. Translating it yields CASSAGLAGRIDTQYF.

This sequence joins TRBV7-9 and TRBJ2-7; 7 bases align to TRBD1. J was trimmed by 2 bases and V by 5 bases; bases with no gene match: 9. The CDR3 spans 15 residues. Germline V gene data show CDR1 as SEHNR and CDR2 as FQNEAQ (reference sequence). The CDR3 DNA sequence: TGTGCCAGCAGCCCCCAACAGGGGCTCACCTACGAGCAGTACTTC. Translated, it gives CASSPQQGLTYEQYF.

This clonotype was seen repeatedly, ten times or more. The V call is TRBV7-9, the J call TRBJ2-1, with 14 bases fitting TRBD2. Germline CDR1 and CDR2: SEHNR and FQNEAQ (reference sequence). The CDR3 covers 17 residues. J gave up 0 bases and V 4 bases, and 2 bases lay outside the gene matches. The DNA for the CDR3 is TGTGCCAGCAGCTCCGGGACTAGCGGGAGCTCCTACAATGAGCAGTTCTTC. Amino acids: CASSSGTSGSSYNEQFF.

This clonotype was counted ten times or more. The chain joins TRBV24-1 to TRBJ2-1; D gene ambiguous. CDR3 length: 13 residues. V gave up 3 bases and J gave up 9 bases, with 11 bases separating them. Germline CDR1 reads KGHDR; CDR2 reads SFDVKD. Written as DNA, the CDR3 is TGTGCCACCAGTGATGGCACTATCGGTGAGCAGTTCTTC. Translated, it gives CATSDGTIGEQFF.

Ten or more counts support this clonotype. The gene calls are TRBV7-8 and TRBJ1-2, with D uncertain. Germline V gene lookup returns CDR1 SGHVS and CDR2 FQNEAQ. CDR3 length equals 14 residues. Trimming pared 5 bases from V and 4 bases from J, leaving 14 bases between. The CDR3 region is CASSPPGNSYGYTF. CDR3 nucleotides: TGTGCCAGCAGCCCCCCGGGAAACTCCTATGGCTACACCTTC.

This clonotype has a count of ten or more. V and J are TRBV28 and TRBJ2-7; TRBD2 agrees at 8 bases. Germline CDR1 is MDHEN and CDR2 is SYDVKM. The J segment lost 7 bases and the V segment lost 4 bases, leaving 15 bases of the junction unmatched. This CDR3 spans 16 amino acids. The DNA of the CDR3 is TGTGCCAGCAGTTACTCTCGGCTAGCGGGTGTGGGAGAGCAGTACTTC. This gives the protein CASSYSRLAGVGEQYF.

This clonotype was seen many times. The rearrangement links TRBV3-1 to TRBJ2-2; tentatively, D is TRBD1 (7 bases). The ends were cut back, 0 bases at V and 12 bases at J, with 23 bases in the middle. This CDR3 region has 17 residues. CDR1 is LGHDT and CDR2 is YNNKEL in the germline V gene (reference sequence). CDR3 DNA: TGTGCCAGCAGCCAAGATCGCCCAGGGGGGCCCAGGGTGCAGCTGTTTTTT. Translation gives CASSQDRPGGPRVQLFF.

The chain joins TRBV7-9 to TRBJ2-7; D unresolved. V dropped 4 bases and J dropped 3 bases, with 13 bases sitting between them. The germline CDR1 and CDR2 sequences are SEHNR and FQNEAQ (reference sequence). There are 14 residues in the CDR3. CDR3 residues: CASSSVSDRYEQYF. CDR3 in DNA: TGTGCCAGCAGCTCGGTGAGCGATCGCTACGAGCAGTACTTC. Drawing the rest from reference TRBV7-9 and TRBJ2-7, the complete variable domain is DTGVSQNPRHKITKRGQNVTFRCDPISEHNRLYWYRQTLGQGPEFLTYFQNEAQLEKSRLLSDRFSAERPKGSFSTLEIQRTEQGDSAMYLCASSSVSDRYEQYFGPGTRLTVT.

The chain carries TRBV7-2 and TRBJ2-1, with TRBD2 matching 7 bases. Germline V lookup: CDR1 SGHTA, CDR2 FQGNSA. This CDR3 has 16 residues. V lost 2 bases and J lost 4; bases outside the gene matches: 8. The CDR3 sequence: CASSLTGASGYNEQFF. CDR3 DNA sequence: TGTGCCAGCAGCTTAACGGGCGCTAGCGGATACAATGAGCAGTTCTTC.

The gene calls are TRBV7-2 and TRBJ2-1; D remains unclear. The CDR3 runs 14 residues. Trimming took off 0 bases at V and 7 bases at J, with 10 bases between the two ends. Germline V gene sequence: CDR1 SGHTA, CDR2 FQGNSA. CDR3 region: CASSLAALDNEQFF. The CDR3 region has the DNA TGTGCCAGCAGCTTAGCAGCACTGGATAATGAGCAGTTCTTC. The full variable domain, in which reference TRBV7-2 and TRBJ2-1 provide the parts outside the CDR3, is GAGVSQSPSNKVTEKGKDVELRCDPISGHTALYWYRQSLGQGLEFLIYFQGNSAPDKSGLPSDRFSAERTGGSVSTLTIQRTQQEDSAVYLCASSLAALDNEQFFGPGTRLTVL.

There are many counts of this clonotype. The chain joins TRBV3-1 to TRBJ1-2; D unresolved. V gave up 3 bases and J gave up 0 bases, with 11 bases separating them. The CDR3 length is 15 residues. Germline V gene lookup returns CDR1 LGHDT and CDR2 YNNKEL (reference sequence). The CDR3 coding sequence is TGTGCCAGCAGCCATGATAACAGACCTAACTATGGCTACACCTTC. Protein product: CASSHDNRPNYGYTF.

This rearrangement joins TRBV6-2 or TRBV6-3 to TRBJ2-3; D not resolved. The CDR3 covers 14 residues. CDR1 and CDR2 from the germline V gene are MNHEY and SVGEGT. V dropped 0 bases and J dropped 3 bases, with 7 bases sitting between them. CDR3 protein: CASSYSIGTDTQYF. CDR3 nucleotides: TGTGCCAGCAGTTACTCGATAGGTACAGATACGCAGTATTTT.